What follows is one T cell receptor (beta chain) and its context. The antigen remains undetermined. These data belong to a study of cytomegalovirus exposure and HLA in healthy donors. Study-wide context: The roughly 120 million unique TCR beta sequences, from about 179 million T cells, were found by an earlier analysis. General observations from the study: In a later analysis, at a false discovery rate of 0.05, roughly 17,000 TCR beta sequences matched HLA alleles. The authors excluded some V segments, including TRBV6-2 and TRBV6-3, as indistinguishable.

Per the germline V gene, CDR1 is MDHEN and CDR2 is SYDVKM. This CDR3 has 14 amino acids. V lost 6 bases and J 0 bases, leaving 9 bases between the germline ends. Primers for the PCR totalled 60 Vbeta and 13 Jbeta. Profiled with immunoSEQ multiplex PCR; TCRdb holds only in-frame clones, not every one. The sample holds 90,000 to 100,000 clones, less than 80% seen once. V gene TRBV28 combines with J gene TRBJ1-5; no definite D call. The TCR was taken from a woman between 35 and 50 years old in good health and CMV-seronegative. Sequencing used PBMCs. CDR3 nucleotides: TGTGCCAGCAGGCGGTCGTATAGCAATCAGCCCCAGCATTTT. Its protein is CASRRSYSNQPQHF. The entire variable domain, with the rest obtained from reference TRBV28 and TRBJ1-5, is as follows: DVKVTQSSRYLVKRTGEKVFLECVQDMDHENMFWYRQDPGLGLRLIYFSYDVKMKEKGDIPEGYSVSREKKERFSLILESASTNQTSMYLCASRRSYSNQPQHFGDGTRLSIL.